Given below is one TCR beta chain in context. This clonotype has more than one count but fewer than ten. Its antigen is unknown. Base quality data are lacking; no much larger clone is found one base away. The sample originates from a study of T cells after yellow fever vaccination (dated by TCRdb to the late 2010s). With regard to the full study: The SMART-Seq v4 Ultra Low Input RNA kit was used to prepare libraries from fractions with low cell numbers. To track T-cell clones before and after primary and booster YFV17D yellow fever vaccination, bulk TCR alpha and beta repertoires were sequenced longitudinally. Two healthy male donors made up the cohort, one aged 18 to 29 years and the other aged 30 to 40 years. Bulk PBMC replicates and cell subsets were isolated from blood drawn at multiple timepoints before and after both primary and secondary immunization.

Broad study findings and their caveats: The secondary T-cell response was weaker than the primary response but faster, peaking on day 5 instead of day 15. Because abundant contaminating clonotypes from the bulk population could be contained in FACS-sorted repertoires, computational filtering was required. Most clones expanded after primary vaccination (almost 98% of CD4 and 88% of CD8) were re-detected after the booster, suggesting that broad memory maintenance occurred. A small fraction of clonotypes showed up in both the CD4 and CD8 compartments, probably as a result of convergent recombination. Because the study included only a couple of donors, the extent to which the findings can be generalized is limited.

The instrument given in TCRdb is Illumina NovaSeq 6000. TCR cDNA was synthesized by 5'RACE template switching, through which a universal primer site and unique molecular identifiers were introduced. Priming for cDNA synthesis came from both the TCR alpha and TCR beta constant segments. Libraries were amplified in two PCR steps, with sample barcodes and sequencing adapters added in the second step. Sequencing of libraries was performed on Illumina HiSeq 2500 (2x100 bp) or NovaSeq (2x150 bp). On the study's bioinformatics: MIGEC was used to demultiplex reads and collapse the reads into UMI consensus sequences, and MiXCR was used for V(D)J alignment. Vaccine-responding clonotypes were identified with edgeR using replicate PBMC samples, with FDR below 0.01 and a log2 fold change above 5 up to day 15 being required. Each bulk clonotype received a CD4 or CD8 identity based on whether the sequenced CD4 or CD8 repertoire contained that clonotype at higher abundance. TCRdb applied fastp at Q25 and MiXCR to the public reads, then kept only in-frame beta chains. Rows merge per CDR3 protein into single entries with the most common DNA and genes. The V and J calls come from TCRdb's annotation, not from the publication. Across this sample there are 250,000 to 350,000 distinct CDR3 sequences, with over 3.5% seen only once. The ten largest clones take up approximately 19% of the sample.

The treatment or condition label of this sample denotes: live attenuated yellow fever vaccine strain. Two biological replicates of bulk PBMCs were collected at each blood-draw timepoint. PBMCs were isolated from peripheral blood using a standard Ficoll-Paque protocol. RNA was extracted with TriZol from bulk PBMCs, CD4 and CD8 fractions, and dextramer-positive and dextramer-negative fractions. V loses 6 bases of germline sequence and J loses 1 base, and the interval between the two ends is 7 bases. Looking up the germline V gene yields CDR1 WSHSY and CDR2 SAAADI. The CDR3 spans 12 residues, from the cysteine through the phenylalanine. The CDR3 DNA has 36 bases and is translated from base 1.

The TCR sequence derives from a man in his late teens or twenties who received the YFV17D yellow fever vaccine. Here the chain combines TRBV10-2 and TRBJ2-7; a tentative D call is TRBD2 (5 bases match). The material sequenced was PBMCs, taken 15 days after the yellow fever booster vaccination. The DNA is as follows: TGCGCCAGCAGGGGAGAGTCCTACGAGCAGTACTTC. Translated, this is CASRGESYEQYF.